This TCR beta chain was found in a study of cytomegalovirus exposure and HLA in healthy donors. PCR was performed using 60 Vbeta and 13 Jbeta primers. Generated by immunoSEQ multiplex PCR, the TCRdb table keeps only in-frame clones and is missing some. The profile shows some 120,000 clones, 81% of them singletons. Study-wide results and limits: Per published accounts, TCR beta sequences correctly predicted the HLA-A and HLA-B alleles of most subjects.

In germline, CDR1 is SGHDN, CDR2 FVKESK. The length of the CDR3 is 15 residues. V lost 0 bases, J lost 9 bases, and 12 bases lay in between. This clone appeared a single time. Its antigen is currently unknown. The clonotype was recovered from a man aged 18 to 29 in good health and CMV-seronegative. The sample was PBMCs. J is TRBJ1-6 and V is TRBV14, with D perhaps TRBD1 (6 bases). The CDR3 region is CASSQEGTPFSPLHF. The CDR3 bases are TGTGCCAGCAGCCAAGAGGGGACACCTTTTTCACCCCTCCACTTT.